The 16 T cell receptor beta chains listed next were all sequenced from one sample in a study of T cell responses to AZD1222 COVID-19 vaccine. Profiled with immunoSEQ multiplex PCR; TCRdb holds only in-frame clones, not every one. The sample carries 120,000 to 150,000 clones, about 92% recorded once. The specimen comprised peripheral blood, sampled 28 days after the second AZD1222 dose. The receptors originated from an adult who received the AZD1222 COVID-19 vaccine.

The chain links TRBV7-8 to TRBJ1-2, with TRBD1 matching over 9 bases. The CDR3 runs 17 residues. V gave up 4 bases and J gave up 0 bases; unmatched junction bases: 9. Germline V gene sequence: CDR1 SGHVS, CDR2 FQNEAQ. The CDR3 DNA is TGTGCCAGCAGCTCATCCGGGACAGGGTCGACTAACTATGGCTACACCTTC. Residues: CASSSSGTGSTNYGYTF. Together with reference TRBV7-8 and TRBJ1-2, the CDR3 gives the full variable domain: GAGVSQSPRYKVAKRGQDVALRCDPISGHVSLFWYQQALGQGPEFLTYFQNEAQLDKSGLPSDRFFAERPEGSVSTLKIQRTQQEDSAVYLCASSSSGTGSTNYGYTFGSGTRLTVV.

The J gene is TRBJ2-1, the V gene TRBV2, with 7 bases identical to TRBD2. The V gene's germline CDR1 is SNHLY and CDR2 FYNNEI. The V segment lost 2 bases and the J segment 9 bases; nucleotides outside the gene matches: 4. This CDR3 region has 13 residues. For the CDR3, the DNA is TGTGCCAGCAGTGAACGGGGGGTTGGTGAGCAGTTCTTC. It codes for CASSERGVGEQFF.

The chain carries TRBV24-1 and TRBJ1-2; the D is unclear. Germline assignment: CDR1 KGHDR and CDR2 SFDVKD. The CDR3 has 15 residues. V was cut by 4 bases and J by 4 bases, with 15 bases left in between. The CDR3 here is CATSEGPGPPYGYTF. The CDR3 region has the DNA TGTGCCACCAGTGAAGGGCCGGGCCCCCCCTATGGCTACACCTTC.

The sample holds one count of this clone. The chain carries TRBV28 and TRBJ1-4; no definite D call. The CDR3 consists of 14 residues. V lost 10 bases and J lost 6, with 18 bases in between. The germline V gene has CDR1 MDHEN and CDR2 SYDVKM. The CDR3 nucleotides are TGTGCCACCACGTCCGGGATCGTGGATGAAAAACTGTTTTTT. It yields the protein CATTSGIVDEKLFF.

The chain employs TRBV6-5 and TRBJ1-3; no firm D call. Germline-derived CDR1 and CDR2 are MNHEY and SVGAGI. The V end lost 5 bases, the J end lost 4 bases, and 12 bases lay between the germline ends. There are 14 residues in the CDR3. CDR3 amino acids: CASSPREAGNTIYF. CDR3 sequence (DNA): TGTGCCAGCAGTCCTCGGGAGGCCGGAAACACCATATATTTT.

The rearrangement uses TRBV19 and TRBJ2-3; 9 bases fit TRBD2. This CDR3 spans 17 amino acids. From germline, CDR1 is LNHDA and CDR2 SQIVND (reference sequence). Trimming took 7 bases from V and 0 from J; bases not matched to a gene: 11. CDR3 in amino acids: CASKDASGVPSTDTQYF. The CDR3 DNA follows: TGTGCCAGTAAGGACGCTAGCGGGGTTCCTAGCACAGATACGCAGTATTTT.

Of note for this clone: The sample contains more than one DNA sequence encoding this CDR3. V usage is TRBV2 and J usage is TRBJ2-1; D remains ambiguous. The germline V gene has CDR1 SNHLY and CDR2 FYNNEI. Trimming shortened V by 7 bases and J by 5 bases, and 6 bases separated the two germline ends. The CDR3 is 11 residues long. CDR3 DNA: TGTGCCAGCACGCGGAACAATGAGCAGTTCTTC. The encoded protein is CASTRNNEQFF.

This chain links TRBV6-6 with TRBJ2-1; 13 nucleotides line up with TRBD2. The V segment lost 0 bases and the J segment 5 bases; nucleotides outside the gene matches: 1. This CDR3 is built from 16 residues. Germline V gene sequence: CDR1 MNHNY, CDR2 SVGAGI (reference sequence). CDR3 DNA: TGTGCCAGCAGTTACTCGGGACTAGCGGGAAACAATGAGCAGTTCTTC. It specifies CASSYSGLAGNNEQFF.

CDR3 DNA: TGCGCCAGCAGCTTGGGGATAGCGGGAGTCCAAGAGACCCAGTACTTC. Encoded protein: CASSLGIAGVQETQYF. The V gene is TRBV5-1, the J gene TRBJ2-5; TRBD2 agrees at 9 bases. The CDR3 runs to 16 residues. The V and J ends lost 0 bases and 1 base, in that order; junction bases with no gene match: 4. CDR1 and CDR2 (germline): SGHRS, YFSETQ.

V gene TRBV7-2 combines with J gene TRBJ1-5, with TRBD1 as a possible D gene (6 bases). Trimming stripped 3 bases from V and 1 base from J, with 13 bases between. Germline V lookup: CDR1 SGHTA, CDR2 FQGNSA. The CDR3 is 16 residues long. Here the CDR3 reads CASSFTGGLSNQPQHF. CDR3 bases: TGTGCCAGCAGCTTTACCGGGGGCTTAAGCAATCAGCCCCAGCATTTT.

The chain recombines TRBV13 with TRBJ2-6, with unresolved D. The CDR3 has 15 residues. The germline V and J ends were trimmed by 6 bases and 2 bases, with 11 bases remaining between them. Germline values: CDR1 PRHDT, CDR2 FYEKMQ (reference sequence). This CDR3 reads CASRKLDAGANVLTF. For the CDR3, the DNA is TGTGCCAGCAGGAAACTGGACGCTGGGGCCAACGTCCTGACTTTC.

The chain is built from TRBV2 and TRBJ2-6; D remains ambiguous. Trimming shortened V by 4 bases and J by 0 bases, and 13 bases separated the two germline ends. The CDR3 has 17 amino acids. Germline V gives CDR1 SNHLY, CDR2 FYNNEI. CDR3 residues: CASSGSGIRSGANVLTF. CDR3 in DNA: TGTGCCAGCAGTGGATCCGGAATTCGCTCTGGGGCCAACGTCCTGACTTTC.

About this clone itself: At one end the junction does not follow the germline gene, possibly because of a read error. The V call is TRBV9, the J call TRBJ2-7, with TRBD1 matching over 7 bases. Germline lookup yields CDR1 SGDLS and CDR2 YYNGEE. The CDR3 length is 15 residues. The CDR3 bases are TGTGCCAGCAGCGTCCGAGGGGGCGCTTTTTACGGGCAGTACTTC. Its translation: CASSVRGGAFYGQYF.

This chain links TRBV29-1 with TRBJ2-5, with D tentatively TRBD1 (5 bases). The CDR3 spans 14 residues. V was cut by 5 bases and J by 9 bases, with 22 bases left in between. Germline-derived CDR1 and CDR2 are SQVTM and ANQGSEA. Here the CDR3 DNA reads TGCAGCGTTTCCGACCCGTCGGCCTTAGGGGCCCAGTACTTC. Its protein is CSVSDPSALGAQYF.

The gene calls are TRBV6-5 and TRBJ1-4, with D possibly matching TRBD1 (5 bases). The V and J ends lost 2 bases and 8 bases respectively, with 18 bases between them. The CDR3 has 16 residues. Per the germline V gene, CDR1 is MNHEY and CDR2 is SVGAGI. Here the CDR3 reads CASSYTTPRVGEKLFF. In DNA, the CDR3 is TGTGCCAGCAGTTACACCACACCCAGGGTGGGGGAAAAACTGTTTTTT.

This clone occurred once. The rearrangement uses TRBV7-2 and TRBJ1-1; possible D gene TRBD1, 5 bases. The V end lost 5 bases, the J end lost 1 base, and 11 bases lay between the germline ends. The CDR3 runs 14 residues. The germline gives CDR1 SGHTA, CDR2 FQGNSA. CDR3 nucleotide sequence: TGTGCCAGCAGCACTCAGGGAGGGAACACTGAAGCTTTCTTT. Translated, it gives CASSTQGGNTEAFF.